The 21 T cell receptor beta chains presented below share a single source sample, sequenced in a study of graft-versus-host responses after intestinal transplantation. TCRdb keeps only in-frame clones here, not all; method: immunoSEQ multiplex PCR. The sample includes some 70,000 clones, around 86% seen only once; the top ten take under 9.5%. Antigen specificity for these receptors is unknown. This specimen consisted of unstimulated CD8+ T cells sorted from spleen or lymph node cells, obtained before transplant. These TCRs come from a human donor who was the organ donor for an intestinal transplant.

The chain has TRBV4-1 and TRBJ2-7; the match to TRBD2 covers 7 bases. CDR1 and CDR2 from the germline V gene are MGHRA and YSYEKL. This CDR3 has 14 residues. V shed 1 base and J 6 bases; nucleotides not matched to a gene: 6. The CDR3 protein is CASSQGLAVLEQYF. The CDR3 DNA sequence: TGCGCCAGCAGCCAAGGGCTAGCGGTTCTCGAGCAGTACTTC.

The chain joins TRBV7-8 to TRBJ1-1; maybe TRBD1 (5 bases). The CDR3 has 16 amino acids. Germline CDR1 and CDR2: SGHVS and FQNEAQ. V was trimmed by 1 base and J by 1 base, leaving 13 bases between them. The CDR3 region has the DNA TGTGCCAGCAGCTTAGATCTCCAGGGAGCGAACACTGAAGCTTTCTTT. Its protein product is CASSLDLQGANTEAFF.

The chain carries TRBV5-6 and TRBJ1-1; possible D gene TRBD1, 6 bases. The germline V gene encodes CDR1 SGHDT and CDR2 YYEEEE. This CDR3 has 18 amino acids. Trimming left V 1 base short and J 0 bases short, with 19 bases between. The CDR3 region is CASSLRPGDWALNTEAFF. CDR3 DNA: TGTGCCAGCAGCTTGCGCCCAGGGGATTGGGCCTTGAACACTGAAGCTTTCTTT.

This clone is a singleton in its sample. The V call is TRBV5-6, the J call TRBJ1-6; 10 bases align to TRBD1. Trimming took 3 bases from V and 7 from J; bases not matched to a gene: 10. Per germline, CDR1 SGHDT and CDR2 YYEEEE. This CDR3 has 17 amino acids. The CDR3 reads CASSSIGGQGLNSPLHF. CDR3 DNA: TGTGCCAGCAGCTCAATAGGGGGACAGGGGTTAAATTCACCCCTCCACTTT.

The V call is TRBV27, the J call TRBJ2-3, with unresolved D. V lost 8 bases and J lost 5, with 8 bases in between. The V gene's germline CDR1 is MNHEY and CDR2 SMNVEV (reference sequence). This CDR3 is 11 amino acids long. Here the CDR3 DNA reads TGTGCCAGCGGCATAGTAGATACGCAGTATTTT. This gives the protein CASGIVDTQYF.

This clone was counted a single time. The CDR3 reads CASSPFGRELFMNTEAFF. CDR3 sequence (DNA): TGTGCCAGCAGCCCCTTCGGTAGGGAACTATTCATGAACACTGAAGCTTTCTTT. This chain uses TRBV5-8 with TRBJ1-1; D remains ambiguous. The V gene's germline CDR1 is SGHTS and CDR2 YDEGEE. The CDR3 consists of 18 residues. V lost 4 bases to trimming and J lost 0 bases, with 22 bases between them.

The genes are TRBV2 and TRBJ1-1; 7 bases line up with TRBD1. The CDR3 loop spans 11 amino acids. Germline V lookup: CDR1 SNHLY, CDR2 FYNNEI. V lost 4 bases, J lost 8 bases, and 1 base stayed unmatched. The CDR3 spells CASSGGQEAFF. The CDR3 DNA reads as TGTGCCAGCAGTGGGGGACAGGAAGCTTTCTTT.

The chain combines TRBV19 with TRBJ1-5; D uncertain. CDR1 and CDR2 from the germline V gene are LNHDA and SQIVND (reference sequence). The CDR3 sequence is 14 residues long. The ends were cut back, 3 bases at V and 5 bases at J, with 11 bases in the middle. The CDR3 DNA sequence: TGTGCCAGTAGTATTTCCGGGGAGTATCAGCCCCAGCATTTT. As protein: CASSISGEYQPQHF.

This sequence joins TRBV9 and TRBJ1-3; no clear D. The germline V gene has CDR1 SGDLS and CDR2 YYNGEE. V was trimmed by 3 bases and J by 0 bases, leaving 7 bases between them. The CDR3 consists of 14 residues. CDR3 in DNA: TGTGCCAGCAGCGCGGGATTCTCTGGAAACACCATATATTTT. This encodes CASSAGFSGNTIYF. Using reference TRBV9 and TRBJ1-3 for the parts outside the CDR3, the full variable domain is DSGVTQTPKHLITATGQRVTLRCSPRSGDLSVYWYQQSLDQGLQFLIQYYNGEERAKGNILERFSAQQFPDLHSELNLSSLELGDSALYFCASSAGFSGNTIYFGEGSWLTVV.

The CDR3 region is CATSTGTDTQYF. DNA for the CDR3: TGTGCCACCTCAACCGGCACAGATACGCAGTATTTT. V and J are TRBV19 and TRBJ2-3; D call uncertain. This CDR3 contains 12 residues. The V end was cut by 10 bases, the J end by 1 base, with 9 bases between. CDR1 LNHDA and CDR2 SQIVND come from the germline V gene (reference sequence).

V gene TRBV11-2 combines with J gene TRBJ1-1; maybe TRBD1 (5 bases). The CDR3 consists of 16 residues. Between the trimmed V and J ends, which lost 5 bases and 3 bases, there was a span of 19 bases. Germline assignment: CDR1 SGHAT and CDR2 FQNNGV. CDR3 amino acids: CASSPRDLGLDTEAFF. The CDR3 nucleotides read TGTGCCAGCAGCCCCCGGGACTTAGGGTTGGACACTGAAGCTTTCTTT.

In DNA form, the CDR3 reads TGTGCCAGCAGCTTAGGCGGGGTCCCGGGACAGGGAAGGGACTACGAGCAGTACTTC. It encodes CASSLGGVPGQGRDYEQYF. The chain recombines TRBV7-2 with TRBJ2-7; 9 nucleotides align to TRBD1. Germline V lookup: CDR1 SGHTA, CDR2 FQGNSA. The CDR3 is made up of 19 amino acids. Trimming took 1 base from V and 3 from J; bases not matched to a gene: 16.

V usage is TRBV5-6 and J usage is TRBJ1-6; 7 bases map to TRBD1. Germline CDR1 reads SGHDT; CDR2 reads YYEEEE. The ends lost 1 base at V and 5 bases at J; junction bases unmatched: 6. CDR3 length: 16 residues. As DNA, the CDR3 is TGTGCCAGCAGCTTGAATGGGGACAGCAATAATTCACCCCTCCACTTT. It specifies CASSLNGDSNNSPLHF. The variable domain in full, with the rest retrieved from reference TRBV5-6 and TRBJ1-6, is DAGVTQSPTHLIKTRGQQVTLRCSPKSGHDTVSWYQQALGQGPQFIFQYYEEEERQRGNFPDRFSGHQFPNYSSELNVNALLLGDSALYLCASSLNGDSNNSPLHFGNGTRLTVT.

J is TRBJ1-1 and V is TRBV1; the tabulated D call, TRBD1, remains unverified against the DNA. TRBV1 is listed as a pseudogene. The CDR3 consists of 15 residues. The CDR3 DNA reads TGCACCAGCAGCCAAGGGGCCGCCTTGAACACTGAAGCTTTCTTT. It translates to CTSSQGAALNTEAFF.

The chain recombines TRBV15 with TRBJ2-7; perhaps TRBD1 as D (6 bases). The germline V gene encodes CDR1 LNHNV and CDR2 YYDKDF (reference sequence). Trimming took 1 base from V and 3 from J, leaving 22 bases between them. CDR3 length: 18 amino acids. The CDR3 DNA reads as TGTGCCACCAGCAGAGGGGTTTCTGTAACAGGGAAAAGCTACGAGCAGTACTTC. Translating gives CATSRGVSVTGKSYEQYF.

The V call is TRBV30, the J call TRBJ2-7; unclear D gene. V was shortened by 0 bases and J by 4 bases, with 7 bases between the two germline ends. Per germline, CDR1 GTSNPN and CDR2 SVGIG (reference sequence). This CDR3 spans 12 amino acids. CDR3 residues: CAWSVVGYEQYF. CDR3 DNA sequence: TGTGCCTGGAGTGTAGTCGGATACGAGCAGTACTTC.

The chain recombines TRBV7-9 with TRBJ2-1, with TRBD1 as a possible D gene (6 bases). The CDR3 extends over 15 amino acids. With 2 bases removed from V and 10 bases from J, the gap between germline ends came to 18 bases. Germline CDR1 reads SEHNR; CDR2 reads FQNEAQ (reference sequence). CDR3 nucleotide sequence: TGTGCCAGCAGCTTACCCACACAGGGTCAGGGGGAGCAGTTCTTC. Translating it yields CASSLPTQGQGEQFF. The full variable domain, rest sourced from reference TRBV7-9 and TRBJ2-1, is DTGVSQNPRHKITKRGQNVTFRCDPISEHNRLYWYRQTLGQGPEFLTYFQNEAQLEKSRLLSDRFSAERPKGSFSTLEIQRTEQGDSAMYLCASSLPTQGQGEQFFGPGTRLTVL.

The V gene is TRBV28, the J gene TRBJ2-1, with D perhaps matching TRBD2 (6 bases). With 6 bases removed from V and 4 bases from J, the gap between germline ends came to 16 bases. Germline lookup yields CDR1 MDHEN and CDR2 SYDVKM. The CDR3 totals 15 residues. The CDR3 nucleotides read TGTGCCAGCAGCCCGGGTAGCGGTTATTACAATGAGCAGTTCTTC. This sequence encodes CASSPGSGYYNEQFF.

The chain couples TRBV28 to TRBJ1-2; D gene unclear. Trimming shortened V by 3 bases and J by 4 bases, and 24 bases separated the two germline ends. The germline V gene has CDR1 MDHEN and CDR2 SYDVKM. CDR3 length: 18 residues. The CDR3 bases are TGTGCCAGCAGTTTTGAGTTGAGTGGTTATCCTGCTTCCTATGGCTACACCTTC. Translated: CASSFELSGYPASYGYTF.

The V call is TRBV30, the J call TRBJ2-2; a weak D match, TRBD1 (6 bases). Deletions cut 1 base from V and 3 bases from J, with 12 bases between. CDR1 is GTSNPN and CDR2 is SVGIG in the germline V gene (reference sequence). The CDR3 runs to 15 residues. The CDR3 DNA is TGTGCCTGGAGTGCGCCAGGGGCACACACCGGGGAGCTGTTTTTT. It specifies CAWSAPGAHTGELFF. The variable domain in full, with the rest retrieved from reference TRBV30 and TRBJ2-2, is SQTIHQWPATLVQPVGSPLSLECTVEGTSNPNLYWYRQAAGRGLQLLFYSVGIGQISSEVPQNLSASRPQDRQFILSSKKLLLSDSGFYLCAWSAPGAHTGELFFGEGSRLTVL.

The chain combines TRBV4-1 with TRBJ1-1; the D is unclear. The CDR3 sequence is 14 residues long. With 0 bases removed from V and 0 bases from J, the gap between germline ends came to 5 bases. Germline lookup yields CDR1 MGHRA and CDR2 YSYEKL. The CDR3 here is CASSQDWVNTEAFF. Here the CDR3 DNA reads TGCGCCAGCAGCCAAGATTGGGTGAACACTGAAGCTTTCTTT.